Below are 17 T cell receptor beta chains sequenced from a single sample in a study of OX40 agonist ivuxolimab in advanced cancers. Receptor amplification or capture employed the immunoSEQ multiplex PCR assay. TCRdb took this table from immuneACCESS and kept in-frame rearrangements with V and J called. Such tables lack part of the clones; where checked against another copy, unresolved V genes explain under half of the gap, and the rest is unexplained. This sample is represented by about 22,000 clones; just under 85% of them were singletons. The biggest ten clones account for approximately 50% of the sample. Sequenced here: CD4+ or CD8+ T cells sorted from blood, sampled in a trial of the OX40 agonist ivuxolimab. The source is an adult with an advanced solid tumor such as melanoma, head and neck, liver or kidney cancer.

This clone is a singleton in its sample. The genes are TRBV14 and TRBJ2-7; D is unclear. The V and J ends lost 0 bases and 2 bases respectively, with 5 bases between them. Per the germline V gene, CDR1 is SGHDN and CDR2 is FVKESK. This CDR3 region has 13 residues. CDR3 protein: CASSQDAAYEQYF. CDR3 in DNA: TGTGCCAGCAGCCAAGATGCGGCCTACGAGCAGTACTTC.

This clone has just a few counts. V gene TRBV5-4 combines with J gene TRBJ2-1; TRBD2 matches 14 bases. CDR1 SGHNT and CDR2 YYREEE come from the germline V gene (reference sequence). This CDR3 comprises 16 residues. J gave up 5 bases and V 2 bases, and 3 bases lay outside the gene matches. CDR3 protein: CASSFRLAGGDNEQFF. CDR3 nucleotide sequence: TGTGCCAGCAGCTTTCGACTAGCGGGGGGGGACAATGAGCAGTTCTTC.

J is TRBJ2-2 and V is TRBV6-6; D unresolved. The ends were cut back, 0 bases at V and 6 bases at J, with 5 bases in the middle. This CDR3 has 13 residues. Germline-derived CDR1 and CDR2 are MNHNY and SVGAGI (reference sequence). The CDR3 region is CASSYSLAGELFF. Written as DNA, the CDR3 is TGTGCCAGCAGTTACTCTTTGGCCGGGGAGCTGTTTTTT.

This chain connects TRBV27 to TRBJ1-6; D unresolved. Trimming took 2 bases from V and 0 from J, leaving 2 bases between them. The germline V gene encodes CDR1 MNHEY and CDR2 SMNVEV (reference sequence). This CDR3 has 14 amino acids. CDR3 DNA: TGTGCCAGCAGTTTAACCTCCTATAATTCACCCCTCCACTTT. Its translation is CASSLTSYNSPLHF.

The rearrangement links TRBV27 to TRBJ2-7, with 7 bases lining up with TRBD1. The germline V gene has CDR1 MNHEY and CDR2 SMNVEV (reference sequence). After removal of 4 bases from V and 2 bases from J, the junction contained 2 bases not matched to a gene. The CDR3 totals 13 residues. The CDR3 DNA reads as TGTGCCAGCAGTTCGGGACAGCCCTACGAGCAGTACTTC. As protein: CASSSGQPYEQYF.

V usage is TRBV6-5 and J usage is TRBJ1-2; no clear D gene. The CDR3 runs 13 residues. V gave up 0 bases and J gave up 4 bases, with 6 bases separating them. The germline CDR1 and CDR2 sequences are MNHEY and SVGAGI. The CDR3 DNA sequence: TGTGCCAGCAGTTACTCCCGGACCTATGGCTACACCTTC. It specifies CASSYSRTYGYTF.

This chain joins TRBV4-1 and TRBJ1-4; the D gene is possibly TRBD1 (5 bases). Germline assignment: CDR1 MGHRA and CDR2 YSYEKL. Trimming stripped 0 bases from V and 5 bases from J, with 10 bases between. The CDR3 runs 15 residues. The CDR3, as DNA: TGCGCCAGCAGCCAAGAGTTACAGGAGAATGAAAAACTGTTTTTT. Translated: CASSQELQENEKLFF.

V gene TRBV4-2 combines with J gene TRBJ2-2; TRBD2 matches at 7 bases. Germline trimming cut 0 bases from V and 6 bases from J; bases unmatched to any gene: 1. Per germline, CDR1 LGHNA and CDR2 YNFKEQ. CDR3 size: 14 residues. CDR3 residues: CASSQDRGAGELFF. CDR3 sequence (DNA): TGTGCCAGCAGCCAAGATCGGGGGGCCGGGGAGCTGTTTTTT.

The DNA for the CDR3 is TGTGCCAGCAGCCTCATCGCTTTGGATACGCAGTATTTT. It encodes CASSLIALDTQYF. The chain joins TRBV7-2 to TRBJ2-3; D is ambiguous. The V end lost 5 bases, the J end lost 6 bases, and 12 bases lay between the germline ends. The CDR3 spans 13 residues. The germline V gene encodes CDR1 SGHTA and CDR2 FQGNSA.

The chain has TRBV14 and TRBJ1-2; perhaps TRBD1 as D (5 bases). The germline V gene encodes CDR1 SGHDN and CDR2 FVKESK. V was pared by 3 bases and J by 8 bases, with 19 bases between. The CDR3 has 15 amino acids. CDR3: CASSQGVGAHRGYTF. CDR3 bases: TGTGCCAGCAGCCAGGGGGTAGGGGCCCATCGAGGCTACACCTTC.

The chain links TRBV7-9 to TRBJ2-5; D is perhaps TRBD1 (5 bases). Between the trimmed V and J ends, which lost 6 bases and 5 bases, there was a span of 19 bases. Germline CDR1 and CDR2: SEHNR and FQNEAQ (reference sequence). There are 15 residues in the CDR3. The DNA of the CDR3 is TGTGCCAGCAGGGGGCAAACAACCGAGAGGGAGACCCAGTACTTC. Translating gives CASRGQTTERETQYF. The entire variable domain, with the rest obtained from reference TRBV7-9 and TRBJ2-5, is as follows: DTGVSQNPRHKITKRGQNVTFRCDPISEHNRLYWYRQTLGQGPEFLTYFQNEAQLEKSRLLSDRFSAERPKGSFSTLEIQRTEQGDSAMYLCASRGQTTERETQYFGPGTRLLVL.

The CDR3: CASRIRTGPNTEAFF. In DNA, the CDR3 is TGTGCCAGTAGGATTAGGACAGGACCGAACACTGAAGCTTTCTTT. The chain is built from TRBV19 and TRBJ1-1; 7 nucleotides agree with TRBD1. V trimming: 6 bases; J trimming: 1 base; junction bases outside the gene matches: 8. This CDR3 region has 15 residues. Germline V gene sequence: CDR1 LNHDA, CDR2 SQIVND (reference sequence).

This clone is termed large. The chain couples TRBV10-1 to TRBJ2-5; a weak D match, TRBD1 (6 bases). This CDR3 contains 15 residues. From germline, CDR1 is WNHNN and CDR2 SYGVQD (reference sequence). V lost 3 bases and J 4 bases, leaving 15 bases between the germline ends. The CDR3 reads CASSDYRTTGETQYF. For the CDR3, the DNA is TGCGCCAGCAGTGACTATAGGACGACAGGAGAGACCCAGTACTTC.

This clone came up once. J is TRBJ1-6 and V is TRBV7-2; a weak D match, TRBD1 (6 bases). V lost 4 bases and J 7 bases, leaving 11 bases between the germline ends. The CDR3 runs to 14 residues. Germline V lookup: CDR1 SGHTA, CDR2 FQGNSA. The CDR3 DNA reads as TGTGCCAGCAGCTGGACAGTCCTGAATTCACCCCTCCACTTT. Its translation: CASSWTVLNSPLHF.

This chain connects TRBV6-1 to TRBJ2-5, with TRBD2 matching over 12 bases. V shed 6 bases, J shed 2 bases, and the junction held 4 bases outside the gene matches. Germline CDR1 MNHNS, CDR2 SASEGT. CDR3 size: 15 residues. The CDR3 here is CASSSLAGGQETQYF. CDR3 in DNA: TGTGCCAGCAGCTCACTAGCGGGGGGACAAGAGACCCAGTACTTC.

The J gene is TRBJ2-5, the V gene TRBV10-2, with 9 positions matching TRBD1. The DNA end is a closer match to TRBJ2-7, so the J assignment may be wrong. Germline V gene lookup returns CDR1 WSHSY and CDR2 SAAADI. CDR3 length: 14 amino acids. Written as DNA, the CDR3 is TGCGCCAGCAGTGAGTGGGACAGGGACTTCGAGCAGTACTTC. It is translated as CASSEWDRDFEQYF.

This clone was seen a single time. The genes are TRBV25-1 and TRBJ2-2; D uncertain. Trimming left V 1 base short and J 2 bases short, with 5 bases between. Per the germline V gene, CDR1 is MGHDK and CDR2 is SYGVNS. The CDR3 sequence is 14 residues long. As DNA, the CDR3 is TGTGCCAGCAGTGAATGGAAAAACACCGGGGAGCTGTTTTTT. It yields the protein CASSEWKNTGELFF. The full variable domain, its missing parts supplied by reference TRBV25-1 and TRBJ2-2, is EADIYQTPRYLVIGTGKKITLECSQTMGHDKMYWYQQDPGMELHLIHYSYGVNSTEKGDLSSESTVSRIRTEHFPLTLESARPSHTSQYLCASSEWKNTGELFFGEGSRLTVL.